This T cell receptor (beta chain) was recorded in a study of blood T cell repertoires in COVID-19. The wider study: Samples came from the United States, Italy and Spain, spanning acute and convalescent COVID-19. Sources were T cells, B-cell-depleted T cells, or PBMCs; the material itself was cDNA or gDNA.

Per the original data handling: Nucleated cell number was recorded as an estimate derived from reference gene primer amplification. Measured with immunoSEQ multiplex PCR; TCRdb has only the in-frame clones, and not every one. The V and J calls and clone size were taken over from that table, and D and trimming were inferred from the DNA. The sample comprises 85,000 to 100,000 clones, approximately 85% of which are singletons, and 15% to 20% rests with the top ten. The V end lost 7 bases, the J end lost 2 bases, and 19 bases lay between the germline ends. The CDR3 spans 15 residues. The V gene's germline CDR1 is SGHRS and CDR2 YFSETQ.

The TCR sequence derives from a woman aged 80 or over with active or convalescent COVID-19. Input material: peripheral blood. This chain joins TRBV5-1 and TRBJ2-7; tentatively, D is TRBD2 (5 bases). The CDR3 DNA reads TGCGCCAGCGGGAGTGGGGTTTTAGTGCCCTACGAGCAGTACTTC. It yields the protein CASGSGVLVPYEQYF. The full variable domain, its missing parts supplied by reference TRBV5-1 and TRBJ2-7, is KAGVTQTPRYLIKTRGQQVTLSCSPISGHRSVSWYQQTPGQGLQFLFEYFSETQRNKGNFPGRFSGRQFSNSRSEMNVSTLELGDSALYLCASGSGVLVPYEQYFGPGTRLTVT.